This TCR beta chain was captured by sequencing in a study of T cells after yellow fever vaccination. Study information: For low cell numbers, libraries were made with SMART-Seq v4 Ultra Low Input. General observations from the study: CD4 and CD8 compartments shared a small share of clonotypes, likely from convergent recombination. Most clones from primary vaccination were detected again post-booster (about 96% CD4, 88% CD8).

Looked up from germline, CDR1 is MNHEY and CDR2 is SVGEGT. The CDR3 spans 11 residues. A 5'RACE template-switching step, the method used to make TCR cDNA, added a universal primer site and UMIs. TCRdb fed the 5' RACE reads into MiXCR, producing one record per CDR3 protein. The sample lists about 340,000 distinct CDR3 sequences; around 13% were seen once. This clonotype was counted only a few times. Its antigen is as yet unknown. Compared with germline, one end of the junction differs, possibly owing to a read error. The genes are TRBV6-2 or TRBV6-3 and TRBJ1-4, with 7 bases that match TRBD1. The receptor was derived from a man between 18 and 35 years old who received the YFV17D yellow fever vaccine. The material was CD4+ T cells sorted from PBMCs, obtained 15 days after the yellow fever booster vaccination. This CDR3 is CASSYDREWDF. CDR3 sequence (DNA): TGTGCCAGCAGTTACGACAGGGAATGGGACTTT.